These T cell receptor beta chains were read from a single sample in a study of spatial heterogeneity in lung cancer. TCRdb re-derived calls from the 5' RACE reads in MiXCR, one entry per CDR3 protein. The sample contains some 44,000 distinct CDR3 sequences, roughly an eighth of which appear only once. The sample was PBMCs, taken at surgery. These receptors were collected from a male donor with early-stage non-small cell lung cancer. Each CDR3 is given with its conserved first and last residue. The order of the fields is J gene, D gene, clone size, V gene, CDR3 protein, CDR3 DNA. D genes are given only for firm matches. For some rows the clone size is stated as once, few or many, or as a class when expanded; others skip it.

j_gene: TRBJ2-1; d_gene: TRBD1; abundance: .; v_gene: TRBV11-2; CDR3aa: CASSPDRDRVRNEQFF; CDR3nt: TGTGCCAGCAGCCCGGACCGGGACAGGGTTCGGAATGAGCAGTTCTTC
j_gene: TRBJ2-2; d_gene: .; abundance: .; v_gene: TRBV6-2/TRBV6-3; CDR3aa: CASSPGRANTGELFF; CDR3nt: TGTGCCAGCAGTCCGGGACGGGCGAACACCGGGGAGCTGTTTTTT
j_gene: TRBJ2-3; d_gene: TRBD1; abundance: .; v_gene: TRBV18; CDR3aa: CASSRGGTGGTDTQYF; CDR3nt: TGTGCCAGCTCACGTGGAGGGACAGGGGGCACAGATACGCAGTATTTT
j_gene: TRBJ2-1; d_gene: .; abundance: many; v_gene: TRBV10-3; CDR3aa: CAIMSYNEQFF; CDR3nt: TGTGCCATCATGAGTTACAATGAGCAGTTCTTC
j_gene: TRBJ1-1; d_gene: .; abundance: few; v_gene: TRBV28; CDR3aa: CASSTWGGSTGTEAFF; CDR3nt: TGTGCCAGCAGTACATGGGGGGGTTCGACGGGCACTGAAGCTTTCTTT
j_gene: TRBJ2-1; d_gene: TRBD2; abundance: many; v_gene: TRBV28; CDR3aa: CASSPSTSGFTNEQFF; CDR3nt: TGTGCCAGCAGCCCATCGACTAGCGGGTTTACGAATGAGCAGTTCTTC
j_gene: TRBJ2-2; d_gene: .; abundance: few; v_gene: TRBV18; CDR3aa: CASSSLAAQTNTGELFF; CDR3nt: TGTGCCAGCTCATCCCTGGCTGCACAGACAAACACCGGGGAGCTGTTTTTT
j_gene: TRBJ2-5; d_gene: TRBD2; abundance: many; v_gene: TRBV6-2/TRBV6-3; CDR3aa: CASSFGLADLQETQYF; CDR3nt: TGTGCCAGCAGCTTTGGACTAGCGGACCTTCAAGAGACCCAGTACTTC
j_gene: TRBJ2-3; d_gene: TRBD2; abundance: .; v_gene: TRBV29-1; CDR3aa: CSGSSGSTSDTQYF; CDR3nt: TGCAGCGGGAGTAGCGGGAGTACTTCAGATACGCAGTATTTT
j_gene: TRBJ1-6; d_gene: TRBD1; abundance: .; v_gene: TRBV28; CDR3aa: CASRFWVDRAHGPPLHF; CDR3nt: TGTGCCAGCAGATTCTGGGTCGACAGGGCTCACGGGCCACCCCTCCACTTT
j_gene: TRBJ1-1; d_gene: .; abundance: few; v_gene: TRBV29-1; CDR3aa: CSVEAEAYTEAFF; CDR3nt: TGCAGCGTTGAGGCAGAAGCCTACACTGAAGCTTTCTTT
j_gene: TRBJ2-1; d_gene: TRBD2; abundance: few; v_gene: TRBV7-9; CDR3aa: CASGPGTSVYNEQFF; CDR3nt: TGTGCCAGCGGGCCCGGGACTAGCGTCTACAATGAGCAGTTCTTC
j_gene: TRBJ1-5; d_gene: TRBD1; abundance: .; v_gene: TRBV18; CDR3aa: CASSQTGTGENSNQPQHF; CDR3nt: TGTGCCAGCTCACAAACCGGGACAGGGGAGAATAGCAATCAGCCCCAGCATTTT
j_gene: TRBJ2-3; d_gene: .; abundance: .; v_gene: TRBV18; CDR3aa: CASSLQRVEVDTQYF; CDR3nt: TGTGCCAGCTCACTCCAGCGGGTCGAGGTAGATACGCAGTATTTT
j_gene: TRBJ1-2; d_gene: TRBD1; abundance: .; v_gene: TRBV27; CDR3aa: CASSTTGSGYTF; CDR3nt: TGTGCCAGCAGTACGACAGGGTCTGGCTACACCTTC
j_gene: TRBJ1-1; d_gene: .; abundance: many; v_gene: TRBV30; CDR3aa: CAWRRDFLNTEAFF; CDR3nt: TGTGCCTGGAGGCGGGACTTTCTGAACACTGAAGCTTTCTTT
j_gene: TRBJ2-3; d_gene: TRBD2; abundance: few; v_gene: TRBV29-1; CDR3aa: CSVSSGYTDTQYF; CDR3nt: TGCAGCGTTTCTAGCGGTTACACAGATACGCAGTATTTT
j_gene: TRBJ2-1; d_gene: .; abundance: .; v_gene: TRBV20-1; CDR3aa: CSRRDPGYNEQFF; CDR3nt: TGCAGCCGCCGGGACCCCGGTTACAATGAGCAGTTCTTC
j_gene: TRBJ1-1; d_gene: .; abundance: many; v_gene: TRBV9; CDR3aa: CASSVAPGHTEAFF; CDR3nt: TGTGCCAGCAGCGTAGCTCCGGGGCACACTGAAGCTTTCTTT
j_gene: TRBJ1-6; d_gene: TRBD1; abundance: .; v_gene: TRBV2; CDR3aa: CASSDEGAGSPLHF; CDR3nt: TGTGCCAGCAGCGACGAGGGGGCTGGGTCACCCCTCCACTTT
j_gene: TRBJ2-1; d_gene: .; abundance: .; v_gene: TRBV11-2; CDR3aa: CASSPSSWGGSDNEQFF; CDR3nt: TGTGCCAGCAGCCCGTCGAGCTGGGGGGGCTCTGACAATGAGCAGTTCTTC
j_gene: TRBJ2-5; d_gene: .; abundance: few; v_gene: TRBV29-1; CDR3aa: CSVLRGGETQYF; CDR3nt: TGCAGCGTTCTTAGGGGGGGAGAGACCCAGTACTTC
j_gene: TRBJ1-4; d_gene: .; abundance: .; v_gene: TRBV12-3/TRBV12-4; CDR3aa: CASRARDSFGEKLFF; CDR3nt: TGTGCCAGCAGGGCCAGAGACAGCTTCGGGGAAAAACTGTTTTTT
j_gene: TRBJ1-4; d_gene: .; abundance: many; v_gene: TRBV20-1; CDR3aa: CSARTDATNEKLFF; CDR3nt: TGCAGTGCTAGGACAGACGCAACTAATGAAAAACTGTTTTTT
j_gene: TRBJ2-3; d_gene: .; abundance: many; v_gene: TRBV6-6; CDR3aa: CANSRDNTDTQYF; CDR3nt: TGTGCCAACTCCCGGGACAACACAGATACGCAGTATTTT
j_gene: TRBJ1-2; d_gene: .; abundance: .; v_gene: TRBV5-8; CDR3aa: CASSFSSNYGYTF; CDR3nt: TGTGCCAGCAGCTTTAGCAGTAACTATGGCTACACCTTC
j_gene: TRBJ2-1; d_gene: TRBD2; abundance: .; v_gene: TRBV20-1; CDR3aa: CSAPPYSGGASYNEQFF; CDR3nt: TGCAGTGCTCCGCCGTATAGCGGGGGGGCCTCCTACAATGAGCAGTTCTTC
j_gene: TRBJ2-1; d_gene: .; abundance: many; v_gene: TRBV7-6; CDR3aa: CASSFTDNEQFF; CDR3nt: TGTGCCAGCAGCTTTACCGACAATGAGCAGTTCTTC
j_gene: TRBJ1-2; d_gene: .; abundance: .; v_gene: TRBV29-1; CDR3aa: CSVKAGVVSAGGYTF; CDR3nt: TGCAGCGTGAAGGCAGGCGTCGTCTCTGCGGGGGGCTACACCTTC